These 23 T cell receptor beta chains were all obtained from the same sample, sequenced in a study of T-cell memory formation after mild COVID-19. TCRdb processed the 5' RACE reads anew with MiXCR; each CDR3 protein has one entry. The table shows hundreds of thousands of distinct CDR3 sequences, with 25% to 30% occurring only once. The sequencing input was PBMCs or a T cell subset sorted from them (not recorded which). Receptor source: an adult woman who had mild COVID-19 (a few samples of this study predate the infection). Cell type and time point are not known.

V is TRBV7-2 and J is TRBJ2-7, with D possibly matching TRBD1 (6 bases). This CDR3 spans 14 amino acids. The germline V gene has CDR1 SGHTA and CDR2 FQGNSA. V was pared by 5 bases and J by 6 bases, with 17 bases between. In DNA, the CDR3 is TGTGCCAGCAGCCTCGCGGTGACCAGGGGCGAGCAGTACTTC. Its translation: CASSLAVTRGEQYF.

As DNA, the CDR3 is TGTGCCTGGAGGGACAGGGGGTTGTACGAGCAGTACTTC. As protein: CAWRDRGLYEQYF. The V call is TRBV30, the J call TRBJ2-7; the match to TRBD1 covers 10 bases. The J segment lost 4 bases and the V segment lost 3 bases, leaving 3 bases of the junction unmatched. The CDR3 contains 13 residues. CDR1 GTSNPN and CDR2 SVGIG come from the germline V gene (reference sequence).

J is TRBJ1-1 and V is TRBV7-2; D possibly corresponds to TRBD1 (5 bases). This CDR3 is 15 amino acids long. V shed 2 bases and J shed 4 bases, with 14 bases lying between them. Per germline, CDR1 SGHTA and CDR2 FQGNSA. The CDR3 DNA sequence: TGTGCCAGCAGCTTAAGGACGGGACCCAGCACTGAAGCTTTCTTT. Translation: CASSLRTGPSTEAFF.

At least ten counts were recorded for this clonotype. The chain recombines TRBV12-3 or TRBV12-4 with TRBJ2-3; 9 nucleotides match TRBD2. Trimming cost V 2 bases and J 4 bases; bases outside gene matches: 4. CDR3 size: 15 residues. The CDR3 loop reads CASSLIAGAPDTQYF. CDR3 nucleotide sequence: TGTGCCAGCAGTTTAATAGCGGGAGCCCCAGATACGCAGTATTTT.

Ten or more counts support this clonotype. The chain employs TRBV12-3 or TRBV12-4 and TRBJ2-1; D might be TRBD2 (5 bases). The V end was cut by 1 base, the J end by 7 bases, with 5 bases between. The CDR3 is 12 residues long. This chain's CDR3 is CASSLGLNEQFF. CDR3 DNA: TGTGCCAGCAGTTTAGGACTAAATGAGCAGTTCTTC.

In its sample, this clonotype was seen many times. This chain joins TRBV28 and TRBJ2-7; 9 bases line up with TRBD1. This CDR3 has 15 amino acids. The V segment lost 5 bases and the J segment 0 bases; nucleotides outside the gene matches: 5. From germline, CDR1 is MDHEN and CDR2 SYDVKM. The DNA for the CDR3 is TGTGCCAGCAGTACTCCGGGACAGGGCTCCTACGAGCAGTACTTC. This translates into CASSTPGQGSYEQYF.

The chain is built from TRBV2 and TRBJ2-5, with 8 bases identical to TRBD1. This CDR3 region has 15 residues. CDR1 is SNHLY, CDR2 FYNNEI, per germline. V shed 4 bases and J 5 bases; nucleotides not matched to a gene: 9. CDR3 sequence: CASSAYRGLGETQYF. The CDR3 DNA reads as TGTGCCAGCAGTGCATACAGGGGGTTAGGGGAGACCCAGTACTTC.

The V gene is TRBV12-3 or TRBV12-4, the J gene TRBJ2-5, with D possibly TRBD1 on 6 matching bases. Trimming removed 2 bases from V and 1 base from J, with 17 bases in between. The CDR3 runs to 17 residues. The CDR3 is CASSLSPGQTFQETQYF. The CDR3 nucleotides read TGTGCCAGCAGTTTATCCCCCGGACAGACCTTCCAAGAGACCCAGTACTTC.

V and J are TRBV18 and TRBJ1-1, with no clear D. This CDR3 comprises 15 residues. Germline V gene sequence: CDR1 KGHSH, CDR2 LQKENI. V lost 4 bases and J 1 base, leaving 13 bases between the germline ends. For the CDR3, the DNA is TGTGCCAGCTCACTCAGGACCGCGAGGAACACTGAAGCTTTCTTT. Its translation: CASSLRTARNTEAFF.

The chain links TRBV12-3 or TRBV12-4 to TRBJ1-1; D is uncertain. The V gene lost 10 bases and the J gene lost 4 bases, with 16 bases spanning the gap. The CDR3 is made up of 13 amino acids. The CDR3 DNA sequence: TGTGCCACGGGGAGTGAGATGGGCACTGAAGCTTTCTTT. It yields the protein CATGSEMGTEAFF.

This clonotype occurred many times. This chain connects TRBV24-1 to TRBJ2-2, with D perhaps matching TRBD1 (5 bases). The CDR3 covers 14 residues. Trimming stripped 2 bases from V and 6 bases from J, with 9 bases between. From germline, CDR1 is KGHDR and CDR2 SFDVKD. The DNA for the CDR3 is TGTGCCACCAGTGATTCCAGGGTATCCGGGGAGCTGTTTTTT. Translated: CATSDSRVSGELFF.

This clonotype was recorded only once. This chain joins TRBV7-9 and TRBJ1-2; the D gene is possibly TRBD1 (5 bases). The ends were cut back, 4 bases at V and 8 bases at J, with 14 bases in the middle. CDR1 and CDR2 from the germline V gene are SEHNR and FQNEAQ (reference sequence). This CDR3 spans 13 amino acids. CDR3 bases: TGTGCCAGCAGCTCCCGGTGGAGGGACGGCTACACCTTC. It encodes CASSSRWRDGYTF.

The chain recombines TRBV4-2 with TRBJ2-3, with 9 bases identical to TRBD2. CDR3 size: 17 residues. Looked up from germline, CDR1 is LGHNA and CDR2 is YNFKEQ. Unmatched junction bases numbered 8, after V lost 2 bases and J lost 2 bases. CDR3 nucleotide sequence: TGTGCCAGCAGCCAACCTAAGCGGGGGGCCTTCACAGATACGCAGTATTTT. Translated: CASSQPKRGAFTDTQYF.

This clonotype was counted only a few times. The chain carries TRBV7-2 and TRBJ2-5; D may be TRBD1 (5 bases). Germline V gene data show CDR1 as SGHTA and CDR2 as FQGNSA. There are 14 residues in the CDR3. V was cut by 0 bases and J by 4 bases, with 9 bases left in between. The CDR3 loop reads CASSLADSAETQYF. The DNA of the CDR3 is TGTGCCAGCAGCTTAGCAGACAGCGCAGAGACCCAGTACTTC.

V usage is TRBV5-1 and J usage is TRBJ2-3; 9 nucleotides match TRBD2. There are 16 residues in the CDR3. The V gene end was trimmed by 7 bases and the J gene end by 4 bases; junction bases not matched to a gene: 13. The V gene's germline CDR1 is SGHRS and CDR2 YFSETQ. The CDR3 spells CASYRGVAGASDTQYF. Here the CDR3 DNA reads TGCGCCAGCTACCGTGGAGTAGCGGGGGCCTCAGATACGCAGTATTTT.

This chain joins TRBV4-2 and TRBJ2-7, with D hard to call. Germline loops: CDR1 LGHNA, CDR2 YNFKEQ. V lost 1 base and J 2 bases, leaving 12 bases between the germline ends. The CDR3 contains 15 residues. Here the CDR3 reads CASSQAKGRTYEQYF. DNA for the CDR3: TGTGCCAGCAGCCAAGCCAAGGGTCGGACCTACGAGCAGTACTTC.

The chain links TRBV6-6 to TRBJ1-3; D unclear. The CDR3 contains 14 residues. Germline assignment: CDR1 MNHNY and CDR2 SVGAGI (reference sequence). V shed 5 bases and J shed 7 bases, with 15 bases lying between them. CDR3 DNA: TGTGCCAGCAGTGAGGACGGTGGAGGGAACACCATATATTTT. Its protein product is CASSEDGGGNTIYF.

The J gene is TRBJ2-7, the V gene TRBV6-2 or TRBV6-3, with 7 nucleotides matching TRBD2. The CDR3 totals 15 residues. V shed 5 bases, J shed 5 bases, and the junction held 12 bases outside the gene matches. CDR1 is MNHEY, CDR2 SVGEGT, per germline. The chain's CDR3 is CASSPRPGGRNEQYF. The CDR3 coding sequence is TGTGCCAGCAGTCCACGTCCGGGCGGGAGAAACGAGCAGTACTTC.

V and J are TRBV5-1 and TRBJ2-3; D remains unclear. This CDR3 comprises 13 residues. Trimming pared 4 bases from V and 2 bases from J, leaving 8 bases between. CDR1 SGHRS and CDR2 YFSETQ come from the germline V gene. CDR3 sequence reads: CASSAITTDTQYF. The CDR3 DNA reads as TGCGCCAGCAGCGCCATCACCACAGATACGCAGTATTTT. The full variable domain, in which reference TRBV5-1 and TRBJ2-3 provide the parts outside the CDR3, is KAGVTQTPRYLIKTRGQQVTLSCSPISGHRSVSWYQQTPGQGLQFLFEYFSETQRNKGNFPGRFSGRQFSNSRSEMNVSTLELGDSALYLCASSAITTDTQYFGPGTRLTVL.

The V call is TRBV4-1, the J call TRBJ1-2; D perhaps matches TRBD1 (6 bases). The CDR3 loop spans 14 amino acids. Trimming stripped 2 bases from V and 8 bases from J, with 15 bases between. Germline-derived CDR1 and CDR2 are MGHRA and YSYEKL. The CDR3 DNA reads TGCGCCAGCAGCCAACCCTTGACAGGACGAGGCTACACCTTC. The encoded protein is CASSQPLTGRGYTF.

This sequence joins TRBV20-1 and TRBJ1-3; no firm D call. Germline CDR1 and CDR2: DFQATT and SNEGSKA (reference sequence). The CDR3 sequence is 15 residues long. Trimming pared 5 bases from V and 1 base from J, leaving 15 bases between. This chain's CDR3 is CSAFYAPTSGNTIYF. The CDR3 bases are TGCAGTGCTTTCTATGCCCCAACTTCTGGAAACACCATATATTTT.

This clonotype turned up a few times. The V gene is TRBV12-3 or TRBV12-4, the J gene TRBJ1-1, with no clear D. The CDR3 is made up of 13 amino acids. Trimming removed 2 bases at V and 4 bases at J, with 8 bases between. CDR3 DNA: TGTGCCAGCAGTTTACTCCAGGCCACTGAAGCTTTCTTT. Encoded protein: CASSLLQATEAFF.

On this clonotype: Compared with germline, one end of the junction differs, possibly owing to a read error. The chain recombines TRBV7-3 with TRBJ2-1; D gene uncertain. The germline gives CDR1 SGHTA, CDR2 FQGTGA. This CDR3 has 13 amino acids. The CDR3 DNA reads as TGTGCCAGCAGCTTAATCAACTACGATGAGCAGTTCTTC. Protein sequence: CASSLINYDEQFF.